Shown below are 11 T cell receptor beta chains from a single sample sequenced in a study of cytomegalovirus exposure and HLA in healthy donors. A multiplex PCR was run with 60 Vbeta primers and 13 Jbeta primers. Sequencing used immunoSEQ multiplex PCR; TCRdb keeps in-frame clones, though not all of them. The table includes about 150,000 clones, roughly three quarters detected once. The sequencing sample was made of PBMCs. Receptor source: a male donor in good health and CMV-seronegative.

With regard to this clone: Relative to the germline gene, one junction end is altered; a read error may explain this. V gene TRBV5-6 combines with J gene TRBJ2-7; D might be TRBD2 (6 bases). Germline V gives CDR1 SGHDT, CDR2 YYEEEE. The CDR3 is 14 residues long. Here the CDR3 DNA reads TGTGCCAGCACCTTGAGGAGGGCCCCCAACGAGCAGTACTTC. Its protein is CASTLRRAPNEQYF.

The CDR3 region is CASSISLAGGPYEQFF. The CDR3 coding sequence is TGTGCCAGCAGCATATCACTAGCGGGGGGGCCCTATGAGCAGTTCTTC. The chain is built from TRBV7-2 and TRBJ2-1; the match to TRBD2 covers 13 bases. The CDR3 runs to 16 residues. J gave up 8 bases and V 5 bases, and 9 bases lay outside the gene matches. Looked up from germline, CDR1 is SGHTA and CDR2 is FQGNSA.

This clone was seen a handful of times. The rearrangement uses TRBV11-2 and TRBJ2-3; D might be TRBD1 (5 bases). Trimming shortened V by 4 bases and J by 6 bases, and 23 bases separated the two germline ends. This CDR3 is built from 17 residues. The V gene's germline CDR1 is SGHAT and CDR2 FQNNGV. CDR3 DNA sequence: TGTGCCAGCAGCTGGGGCGCCGGGCTTTTAAAGGCGGATACGCAGTATTTT. Translated: CASSWGAGLLKADTQYF.

The rearrangement uses TRBV7-2 and TRBJ2-1, with unresolved D. This CDR3 spans 14 amino acids. Trimming left V 3 bases short and J 1 base short, with 7 bases between. From germline, CDR1 is SGHTA and CDR2 FQGNSA. This chain's CDR3 is CASSFASSYNEQFF. The CDR3, as DNA: TGTGCCAGCAGCTTCGCTAGTTCCTACAATGAGCAGTTCTTC.

The rearrangement links TRBV15 to TRBJ2-2; D is possibly TRBD1 (5 bases). Germline CDR1 LNHNV, CDR2 YYDKDF (reference sequence). The CDR3 is 13 amino acids. Trimming took 3 bases from V and 5 from J, leaving 7 bases between them. The CDR3 loop reads CATSRTDTGELFF. The CDR3 DNA is TGTGCCACCAGCAGGACAGATACCGGGGAGCTGTTTTTT.

The chain links TRBV28 to TRBJ1-5; D might be TRBD1 (5 bases). The V gene lost 2 bases and the J gene lost 7 bases, with 12 bases spanning the gap. The CDR3 loop spans 14 amino acids. Germline CDR1 MDHEN, CDR2 SYDVKM. The CDR3 region is CASSLTREGQPQHF. The CDR3 region has the DNA TGTGCCAGCAGTTTAACCAGGGAGGGGCAGCCCCAGCATTTT.

The V call is TRBV7-8, the J call TRBJ1-6; no reliable D call. CDR1 SGHVS and CDR2 FQNEAQ come from the germline V gene. Deletions cut 0 bases from V and 10 bases from J, with 10 bases between. The length of the CDR3 is 14 residues. The CDR3 is CASSLAGSGSPLHF. The CDR3 DNA reads as TGTGCCAGCAGCTTAGCTGGGTCGGGGTCACCCCTCCACTTT.

V usage is TRBV19 and J usage is TRBJ2-7, with 10 bases fitting TRBD1. After removal of 6 bases from V and 2 bases from J, the junction contained 4 bases not matched to a gene. Germline V CDR1 and CDR2: LNHDA, SQIVND (reference sequence). CDR3 length equals 14 residues. CDR3 amino acids: CASRGQGRTYEQYF. CDR3 in DNA: TGTGCCAGTAGGGGACAGGGGAGAACCTACGAGCAGTACTTC. The full variable domain, completed using reference TRBV19 and TRBJ2-7, is DGGITQSPKYLFRKEGQNVTLSCEQNLNHDAMYWYRQDPGQGLRLIYYSQIVNDFQKGDIAEGYSVSREKKESFPLTVTSAQKNPTAFYLCASRGQGRTYEQYFGPGTRLTVT.

The chain carries TRBV5-4 and TRBJ2-2, with a tentative D call TRBD2 (7 bases). V lost 4 bases, J lost 6 bases, and 19 bases lay in between. The CDR3 has 16 amino acids. Germline CDR1 reads SGHNT; CDR2 reads YYREEE (reference sequence). The CDR3 DNA follows: TGTGCCAGCAGCCCTTGGACTAGGGGGAAGTCCGGGGAGCTGTTTTTT. Translating gives CASSPWTRGKSGELFF. Supplemented by reference TRBV5-4 and TRBJ2-2, the full variable domain reads ETGVTQSPTHLIKTRGQQVTLRCSSQSGHNTVSWYQQALGQGPQFIFQYYREEENGRGNFPPRFSGLQFPNYSSELNVNALELDDSALYLCASSPWTRGKSGELFFGEGSRLTVL.

This chain links TRBV28 with TRBJ2-3; D gene uncertain. This CDR3 is built from 14 residues. The germline CDR1 and CDR2 sequences are MDHEN and SYDVKM. V was clipped by 3 bases and J by 4 bases, with 11 bases between them. The CDR3 region has the DNA TGTGCCAGCAGTTTTGCGGCAGCCCCAGATACGCAGTATTTT. Encoded protein: CASSFAAAPDTQYF.

V is TRBV7-8 and J is TRBJ1-5, with TRBD1 matching over 8 bases. V lost 3 bases to trimming and J lost 6 bases; unmatched junction nucleotides: 7. CDR3 length: 15 residues. The germline gives CDR1 SGHVS, CDR2 FQNEAQ. CDR3 loop: CASSFWTGSGQPQHF. Here the CDR3 DNA reads TGTGCCAGCAGCTTCTGGACAGGGTCAGGTCAGCCCCAGCATTTT.